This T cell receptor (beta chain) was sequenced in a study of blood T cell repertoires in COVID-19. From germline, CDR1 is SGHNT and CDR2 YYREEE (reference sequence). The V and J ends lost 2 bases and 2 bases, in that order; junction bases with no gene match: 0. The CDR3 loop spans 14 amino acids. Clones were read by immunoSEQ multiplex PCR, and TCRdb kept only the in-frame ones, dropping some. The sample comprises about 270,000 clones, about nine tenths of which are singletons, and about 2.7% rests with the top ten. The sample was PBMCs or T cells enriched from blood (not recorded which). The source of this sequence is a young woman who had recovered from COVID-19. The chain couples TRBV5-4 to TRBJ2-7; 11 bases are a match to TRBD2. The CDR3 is CASSFSGGAYEQYF. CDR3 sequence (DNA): TGTGCCAGCAGCTTTAGCGGGGGGGCCTACGAGCAGTACTTC.